This T cell receptor (beta chain) was identified during a study of blood T cell repertoires in COVID-19. About the research overall: Acute and convalescent COVID-19 samples came from the United States, Italy and Spain. Sources were T cells, B-cell-depleted T cells, or PBMCs; the material itself was cDNA or gDNA.

V dropped 2 bases and J dropped 3; count of bases not matched to a gene: 10. CDR1 is LNHDA, CDR2 SQIVND, per germline (reference sequence). The CDR3 covers 17 residues. In the original analysis: Reference gene primers were amplified, and this amplification served to estimate nucleated cell counts. Assay: immunoSEQ multiplex PCR; the TCRdb copy retains only in-frame clones and omits some. V and J calls and clone size are as listed in that table; D and trimming were resolved from the DNA. Seen here are around 280,000 clones, roughly 90% observed once, and the top ten hold about 2%. The J gene is TRBJ1-5, the V gene TRBV19; 7 bases agree with TRBD1. This TCR was sampled from a woman between 50 and 59 years old who had recovered from COVID-19. The sample taken for sequencing was peripheral blood. The CDR3 loop is CASSITGTESHNQPQHF. CDR3 in DNA: TGTGCCAGTAGTATAACCGGGACAGAGTCCCACAATCAGCCCCAGCATTTT.